The 5 T cell receptor beta chains below were found in one sample sequenced in a study of blood T cell repertoires in COVID-19. This table comes from immunoSEQ multiplex PCR, and its TCRdb copy is limited to in-frame clones, with some not included. The sample consists of hundreds of thousands of clones, 75% to 90% of them appearing once. The sample was peripheral blood. The source is a woman aged 55-70 years with COVID-19, enrolled during active disease.

The chain is built from TRBV19 and TRBJ1-1; D unresolved. The V and J ends lost 4 bases and 7 bases respectively, with 7 bases between them. The length of the CDR3 is 11 residues. CDR1 is LNHDA, CDR2 SQIVND, per germline (reference sequence). Here the CDR3 reads CASSTSDEAFF. The DNA of the CDR3 is TGTGCCAGTAGTACTTCAGATGAAGCTTTCTTT.

CDR3 loop: CAISESDRSSYNEQFF. The CDR3, as DNA: TGTGCCATCAGTGAGTCAGATAGGAGCTCCTACAATGAGCAGTTCTTC. The rearrangement uses TRBV10-3 and TRBJ2-1, with D uncertain. V was clipped by 0 bases and J by 0 bases, with 9 bases between them. The CDR3 is 16 amino acids. Germline CDR1 ENHRY, CDR2 SYGVKD.

The chain links TRBV5-6 to TRBJ1-4; possible D gene TRBD1, 6 bases. This CDR3 is built from 14 residues. V lost 4 bases, J lost 8 bases, and 15 bases lay in between. In germline, CDR1 is SGHDT, CDR2 YYEEEE. CDR3 in amino acids: CASSLKGGREKLFF. The DNA for the CDR3 is TGTGCCAGCAGCCTCAAGGGGGGGAGAGAAAAACTGTTTTTT.

The CDR3 nucleotides read TGTGCCAGCACCTTAGCGGGGCTCTACACAGATACGCAGTATTTT. Its protein product is CASTLAGLYTDTQYF. J is TRBJ2-3 and V is TRBV5-4, with TRBD2 identical over 8 bases. CDR3 length: 15 residues. Germline lookup yields CDR1 SGHNT and CDR2 YYREEE (reference sequence). Trimming removed 6 bases from V and 2 bases from J; junction bases left unmatched: 8.

The gene calls are TRBV18 and TRBJ2-7; perhaps TRBD1 as D (5 bases). CDR1 is KGHSH and CDR2 is LQKENI in the germline V gene. V shed 5 bases and J shed 1 base, with 12 bases lying between them. CDR3 size: 14 residues. The CDR3 nucleotides read TGTGCCAGCTCATATTCAGGGTCGTCCTACGAGCAGTACTTC. Amino acids: CASSYSGSSYEQYF.